The sequence of this TCR beta chain was determined in a study of T cell responses to AZD1222 COVID-19 vaccine. Study-level results: Donor demographics were predominantly white British with a female majority; clonal diversity may be underestimated. Baseline antibody screening turned up just six or seven seropositive AZD1222 recipients. Vaccine-related CD4 TCRs covered spike, predominating at 160-218 and 743-854.

The CDR3 runs to 17 residues. CDR1 and CDR2 (germline): SGDLS, YYNGEE. Germline trimming cut 3 bases from V and 0 bases from J; bases unmatched to any gene: 11. The data were produced by immunoSEQ multiplex PCR, yet TCRdb's version contains in-frame clones alone and is incomplete. This repertoire shows some 160,000 clones, roughly 93% found once; its top ten account for approximately 0.88%. This clone was found once. Its target is unknown. The sequenced sample was peripheral blood, obtained on day 0 of AZD1222 vaccination. The chain combines TRBV9 with TRBJ1-2; 7 nucleotides align to TRBD1. This receptor was obtained from an adult in good health. Written as DNA, the CDR3 is TGTGCCAGCAGCGAGACAGGGAACACCCTATCTAACTATGGCTACACCTTC. As protein: CASSETGNTLSNYGYTF.